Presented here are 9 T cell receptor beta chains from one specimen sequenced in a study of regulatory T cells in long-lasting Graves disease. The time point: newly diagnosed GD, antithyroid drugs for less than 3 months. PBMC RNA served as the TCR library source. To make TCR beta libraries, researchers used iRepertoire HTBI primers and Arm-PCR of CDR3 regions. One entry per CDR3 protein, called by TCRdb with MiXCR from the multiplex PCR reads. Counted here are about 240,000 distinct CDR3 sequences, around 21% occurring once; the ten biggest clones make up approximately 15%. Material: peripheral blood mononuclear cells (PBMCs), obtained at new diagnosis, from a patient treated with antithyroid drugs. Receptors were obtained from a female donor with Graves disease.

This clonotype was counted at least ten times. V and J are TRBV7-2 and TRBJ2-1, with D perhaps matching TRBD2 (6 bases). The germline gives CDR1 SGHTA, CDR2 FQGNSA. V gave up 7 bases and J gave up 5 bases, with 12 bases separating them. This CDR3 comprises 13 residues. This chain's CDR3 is CASTNRRDNEQFF. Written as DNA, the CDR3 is TGTGCCAGCACCAACCGGAGGGACAATGAGCAGTTCTTC.

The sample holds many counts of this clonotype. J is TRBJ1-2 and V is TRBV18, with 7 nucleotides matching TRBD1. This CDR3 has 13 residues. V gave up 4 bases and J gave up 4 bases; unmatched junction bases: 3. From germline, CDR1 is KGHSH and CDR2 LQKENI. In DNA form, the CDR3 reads TGTGCCAGCTCACTCCGGGACAGCTATGGCTACACCTTC. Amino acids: CASSLRDSYGYTF.

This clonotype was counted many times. CDR3 residues: CASSLAATGGSPEAFF. CDR3 nucleotides: TGTGCCAGCAGCTTAGCTGCGACAGGGGGCTCCCCTGAAGCTTTCTTT. V usage is TRBV7-2 and J usage is TRBJ1-1; 10 nucleotides align to TRBD1. Germline CDR1 is SGHTA and CDR2 is FQGNSA. V lost 0 bases, J lost 6 bases, and 7 bases stayed unmatched. This CDR3 has 16 residues.

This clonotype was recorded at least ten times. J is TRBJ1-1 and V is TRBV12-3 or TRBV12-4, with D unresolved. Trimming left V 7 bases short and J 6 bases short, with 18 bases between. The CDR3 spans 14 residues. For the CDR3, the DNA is TGTGCCAGCATAGTCGACAATTTGGGTTCTGAAGCTTTCTTT. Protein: CASIVDNLGSEAFF.

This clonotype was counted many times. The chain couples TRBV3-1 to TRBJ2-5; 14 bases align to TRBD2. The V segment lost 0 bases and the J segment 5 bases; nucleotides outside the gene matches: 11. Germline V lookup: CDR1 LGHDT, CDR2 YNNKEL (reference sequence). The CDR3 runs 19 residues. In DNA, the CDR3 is TGTGCCAGCAGCCAAGATTTGGGGACTAGCGGGGGCTTGCGGGAGACCCAGTACTTC. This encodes CASSQDLGTSGGLRETQYF.

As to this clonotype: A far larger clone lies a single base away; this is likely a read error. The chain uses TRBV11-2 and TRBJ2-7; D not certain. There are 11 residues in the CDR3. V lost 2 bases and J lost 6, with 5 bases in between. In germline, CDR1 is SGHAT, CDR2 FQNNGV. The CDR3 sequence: CASSLNCEQYF. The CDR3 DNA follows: TGTGCCAGCAGCTTAAACTGCGAGCAGTACTTC.

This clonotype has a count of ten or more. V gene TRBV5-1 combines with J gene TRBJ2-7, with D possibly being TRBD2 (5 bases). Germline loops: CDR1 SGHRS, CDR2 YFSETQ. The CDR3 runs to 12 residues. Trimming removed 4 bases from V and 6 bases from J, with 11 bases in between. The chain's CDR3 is CASSTGVGEQYF. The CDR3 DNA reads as TGCGCCAGCAGCACCGGGGTCGGCGAGCAGTACTTC.

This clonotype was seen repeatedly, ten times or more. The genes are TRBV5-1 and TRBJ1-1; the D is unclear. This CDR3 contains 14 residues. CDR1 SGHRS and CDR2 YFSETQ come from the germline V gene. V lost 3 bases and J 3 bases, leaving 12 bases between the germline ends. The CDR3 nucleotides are TGCGCCAGCAGCTCTGGCAGGTGGGACACTGAAGCTTTCTTT. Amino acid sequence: CASSSGRWDTEAFF.

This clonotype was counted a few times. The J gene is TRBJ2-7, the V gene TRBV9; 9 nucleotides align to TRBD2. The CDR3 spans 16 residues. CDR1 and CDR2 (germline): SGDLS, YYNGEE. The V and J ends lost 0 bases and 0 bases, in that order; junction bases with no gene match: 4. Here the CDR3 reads CASSVDSGGLSYEQYF. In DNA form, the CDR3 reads TGTGCCAGCAGCGTAGATAGCGGGGGACTCTCCTACGAGCAGTACTTC.